Many counts were recorded for the clone carrying this TCR beta chain. In the source study's methods: From reference gene primer amplification, estimates of nucleated cell counts were derived. Sequencing used immunoSEQ multiplex PCR; TCRdb keeps in-frame clones, though not all of them. V, J and clone size are taken as reported in that table, and D and trimming were inferred from the DNA itself. Of hundreds of thousands of clones in the sample, around 88% were seen once. CDR1 is SGHNT, CDR2 YENEEA, per germline. With 1 base clipped from V and 3 bases from J, the junction kept 3 bases outside the gene matches. This CDR3 has 14 residues. These data come from a study of blood T cell repertoires in COVID-19.

The receptor's source is a woman aged 40 to 49 who had recovered from COVID-19. V gene TRBV11-3 combines with J gene TRBJ2-7; 7 nucleotides align to TRBD2. Input material: PBMCs or T cells enriched from blood (not recorded which). CDR3 sequence reads: CASSLAASGYEQYF. The CDR3 nucleotides are TGTGCCAGCAGCTTAGCGGCTAGCGGCTACGAGCAGTACTTC.